This T cell receptor (beta chain) is from a study of monozygotic twins with inflammatory bowel disease. As regards this clonotype: What it binds is not known.

Each CDR3 protein gets one entry in TCRdb, which reprocessed the 5' RACE reads and gives no DNA. Here the sample table reports 150,000 to 200,000 distinct CDR3 sequences. CDR3 length: 14 residues. Germline CDR1 SEHNR, CDR2 FQNEAQ (reference sequence). Study results and caveats: Patient repertoires may have gained variability from differing immunosuppressive treatments. Discordant twins had repertoire similarity that did not differ from that of concordant twins, possibly from limited power.

The sequenced sample was blood. The sequence was collected from a human donor with ulcerative colitis or Crohn's disease, or a healthy co-twin of an affected twin (not recorded which). The chain has TRBV7-9 and TRBJ1-1. The CDR3 loop is CASSFPGPGTEAFF. The full variable domain, in which reference TRBV7-9 and TRBJ1-1 provide the parts outside the CDR3, is DTGVSQNPRHKITKRGQNVTFRCDPISEHNRLYWYRQTLGQGPEFLTYFQNEAQLEKSRLLSDRFSAERPKGSFSTLEIQRTEQGDSAMYLCASSFPGPGTEAFFGQGTRLTVV.